The 27 T cell receptor beta chains reported below all come from one sample, sequenced in a study of response to subunit inactivated influenza vaccine. In TCRdb, the RT-PCR reads were re-called with MiXCR into one record per CDR3 protein. The table includes about 520,000 distinct CDR3 sequences, 25% detected once. Sequenced here: CD4+ T cells sorted from PBMCs, sampled 5 days after vaccination. These receptors were collected from a man aged 45-65 years who received an inactivated influenza vaccine.

This chain joins TRBV29-1 and TRBJ1-2; TRBD1 is a possible D gene (5 bases). Germline V CDR1 and CDR2: SQVTM, ANQGSEA. The ends were cut back, 6 bases at V and 1 base at J, with 12 bases in the middle. This CDR3 has 13 residues. This chain's CDR3 is CSVSLGGNYGYTF. CDR3 nucleotide sequence: TGCAGCGTATCCCTCGGGGGTAACTATGGCTACACCTTC.

This rearrangement joins TRBV2 to TRBJ2-7; D gene unclear. There are 13 residues in the CDR3. Trimming took off 8 bases at V and 4 bases at J, with 15 bases between the two ends. In germline, CDR1 is SNHLY, CDR2 FYNNEI. Here the CDR3 reads CASGQAGSYEQYF. In DNA, the CDR3 is TGTGCCAGCGGCCAGGCCGGGTCATACGAGCAGTACTTC. Full variable domain (rest looked up from reference TRBV2 and TRBJ2-7): EPEVTQTPSHQVTQMGQEVILRCVPISNHLYFYWYRQILGQKVEFLVSFYNNEISEKSEIFDDQFSVERPDGSNFTLKIRSTKLEDSAMYFCASGQAGSYEQYFGPGTRLTVT.

The V and J genes are TRBV5-1 and TRBJ2-3, with 7 bases identical to TRBD1. The CDR3 sequence is 15 residues long. J was trimmed by 2 bases and V by 4 bases; bases with no gene match: 7. Looked up from germline, CDR1 is SGHRS and CDR2 is YFSETQ. The CDR3 nucleotides read TGCGCCAGCAGCCTTGGACAGGCTGACACAGATACGCAGTATTTT. Its protein is CASSLGQADTDTQYF.

CDR3 in DNA: TGCGCCAGCAGTGAGACGGGGGGGCTCCTGACTCAAGAGACCCAGTACTTC. This translates into CASSETGGLLTQETQYF. This rearrangement joins TRBV10-1 to TRBJ2-5, with TRBD2 identical over 8 bases. CDR3 length: 17 amino acids. The ends lost 2 bases at V and 2 bases at J; junction bases unmatched: 10. Germline values: CDR1 WNHNN, CDR2 SYGVQD (reference sequence).

The table lists this clonotype with many counts. This chain links TRBV20-1 with TRBJ2-7; TRBD1 matches 7 bases. Germline CDR1 and CDR2: DFQATT and SNEGSKA (reference sequence). V lost 3 bases, J lost 3 bases, and 11 bases stayed unmatched. This CDR3 contains 15 residues. The CDR3 nucleotides read TGCAGTGCTAGCCCTGGGACAGTACTTGACTACGAGCAGTACTTC. It specifies CSASPGTVLDYEQYF.

This clonotype has at least ten counts. V usage is TRBV5-6 and J usage is TRBJ2-2; D unclear. The CDR3 contains 15 residues. V lost 0 bases, J lost 1 base, and 7 bases lay in between. Germline V gives CDR1 SGHDT, CDR2 YYEEEE. The CDR3: CASSLALENTGELFF. CDR3 nucleotides: TGTGCCAGCAGCTTGGCCTTAGAGAACACCGGGGAGCTGTTTTTT.

The gene calls are TRBV9 and TRBJ2-5; 12 bases match TRBD2. The CDR3 is made up of 16 amino acids. V was pared by 6 bases and J by 5 bases, with 11 bases of the junction left unmatched. Looked up from germline, CDR1 is SGDLS and CDR2 is YYNGEE. The CDR3 loop is CASTPLAGGPGETQYF. The DNA of the CDR3 is TGTGCCAGCACCCCCCTAGCGGGGGGGCCTGGGGAGACCCAGTACTTC.

The chain is built from TRBV12-3 or TRBV12-4 and TRBJ2-7; perhaps TRBD2 as D (5 bases). This CDR3 is built from 13 residues. The ends were cut back, 3 bases at V and 7 bases at J, with 13 bases in the middle. The CDR3 DNA follows: TGTGCCAGCAGTTTGGCGGGCGCGTTTGAGCAGTACTTC. It encodes CASSLAGAFEQYF.

The rearrangement links TRBV7-2 to TRBJ2-5; D is undetermined. The CDR3 totals 14 residues. Germline V CDR1 and CDR2: SGHTA, FQGNSA. V lost 5 bases and J lost 1, with 11 bases in between. The CDR3 DNA reads as TGTGCCAGCAGCCCCCTAGGTGTCCAAGAGACCCAGTACTTC. It yields the protein CASSPLGVQETQYF.

V usage is TRBV12-3 or TRBV12-4 and J usage is TRBJ1-4, with no clear D. CDR3 length equals 14 residues. Trimming shortened V by 3 bases and J by 1 base, and 6 bases separated the two germline ends. CDR3 sequence: CASSLSGTNEKLFF. CDR3 DNA sequence: TGTGCCAGCAGTTTGTCGGGAACTAATGAAAAACTGTTTTTT.

V is TRBV30 and J is TRBJ2-7, with TRBD2 matching over 10 bases. Germline lookup yields CDR1 GTSNPN and CDR2 SVGIG (reference sequence). CDR3 length equals 13 residues. Losses at the gene ends were 4 bases for V and 7 bases for J; bases not matched to a gene: 7. The CDR3 region is CAWKAGGPGEQYF. Here the CDR3 DNA reads TGTGCCTGGAAAGCGGGGGGGCCGGGAGAGCAGTACTTC.

This clonotype showed up just a few times. J is TRBJ1-2 and V is TRBV9; D is unclear. The V end was cut by 0 bases, the J end by 4 bases, with 10 bases between. Germline loops: CDR1 SGDLS, CDR2 YYNGEE. The CDR3 consists of 14 residues. The CDR3 DNA follows: TGTGCCAGCAGCGTAGAGGAGATTTCCTATGGCTACACCTTC. Its translation: CASSVEEISYGYTF.

The J gene is TRBJ1-6, the V gene TRBV6-1, with a tentative D call TRBD1 (5 bases). The germline V gene has CDR1 MNHNS and CDR2 SASEGT. Trimming shortened V by 5 bases and J by 7 bases, and 18 bases separated the two germline ends. The CDR3 contains 16 residues. CDR3 loop: CASSTGASYGNSPLHF. The CDR3 nucleotides read TGTGCCAGCAGTACCGGGGCGAGTTATGGGAATTCACCCCTCCACTTT.

The gene calls are TRBV4-2 and TRBJ2-5; TRBD2 matches at 8 bases. The trim removed 0 bases at V and 7 bases at J, leaving 13 bases unmatched. Germline V gives CDR1 LGHNA, CDR2 YNFKEQ. The CDR3 runs 17 residues. CDR3: CASSQDGFAGGQGTQYF. The CDR3 bases are TGTGCCAGCAGCCAAGACGGATTTGCGGGGGGTCAGGGGACCCAGTACTTC.

The V and J genes are TRBV12-3 or TRBV12-4 and TRBJ2-5; D is unclear. Trimming left V 1 base short and J 5 bases short, with 11 bases between. This CDR3 contains 14 residues. The CDR3 spells CASSLVILRETQYF. Written as DNA, the CDR3 is TGTGCCAGCAGTTTAGTAATACTACGGGAGACCCAGTACTTC.

This clonotype has more than one count but fewer than ten. This CDR3 reads CASSFLVSTGELFF. The CDR3 DNA reads TGTGCCAGCAGCTTCCTGGTATCCACCGGGGAGCTGTTTTTT. This chain joins TRBV5-5 and TRBJ2-2; D gene unclear. CDR1 is SGHKS, CDR2 YYEKEE, per germline (reference sequence). V dropped 2 bases and J dropped 4 bases, with 9 bases sitting between them. The CDR3 runs 14 residues.

This clonotype has more than one count but fewer than ten. The J gene is TRBJ2-3, the V gene TRBV7-2, with D possibly matching TRBD2 (6 bases). The CDR3 length is 16 residues. Trimming took 1 base from V and 6 from J, leaving 17 bases between them. The germline gives CDR1 SGHTA, CDR2 FQGNSA. The CDR3 DNA reads as TGTGCCAGCAGCTTAGATGCGGGCCCCGCGGGGGATACGCAGTATTTT. Translated: CASSLDAGPAGDTQYF.

This clonotype came up a few times. The chain is built from TRBV29-1 and TRBJ2-1, with D maybe TRBD2 (6 bases). V was trimmed by 7 bases and J by 0 bases, leaving 10 bases between them. The CDR3 runs to 13 residues. Per germline, CDR1 SQVTM and CDR2 ANQGSEA. The CDR3 loop reads CSGGGSSYNEQFF. The CDR3 coding sequence is TGCAGCGGCGGAGGGTCCTCCTACAATGAGCAGTTCTTC.

This clonotype occurred a few times. The V and J genes are TRBV11-2 and TRBJ1-1; TRBD1 agrees at 7 bases. V gave up 2 bases and J gave up 1 base; unmatched junction bases: 4. There are 15 residues in the CDR3. CDR1 is SGHAT, CDR2 FQNNGV, per germline. Here the CDR3 reads CASSLTRQGNTEAFF. The CDR3 coding sequence is TGTGCCAGCAGCTTAACCCGACAGGGGAACACTGAAGCTTTCTTT.

This chain connects TRBV2 to TRBJ2-7; a possible D gene is TRBD1 (6 bases). The ends were cut back, 6 bases at V and 2 bases at J, with 11 bases in the middle. The CDR3 runs to 13 residues. Germline V gives CDR1 SNHLY, CDR2 FYNNEI. CDR3 in DNA: TGTGCCAGCAGGGGATGGGACACCTACGAGCAGTACTTC. Its translation is CASRGWDTYEQYF. Full variable domain (missing parts from reference TRBV2 and TRBJ2-7): EPEVTQTPSHQVTQMGQEVILRCVPISNHLYFYWYRQILGQKVEFLVSFYNNEISEKSEIFDDQFSVERPDGSNFTLKIRSTKLEDSAMYFCASRGWDTYEQYFGPGTRLTVT.

A few counts support this clonotype. V is TRBV5-1 and J is TRBJ2-4; maybe TRBD1 (7 bases). This CDR3 contains 14 residues. The V and J ends lost 0 bases and 12 bases respectively, with 16 bases between them. Per the germline V gene, CDR1 is SGHRS and CDR2 is YFSETQ. The CDR3 nucleotides are TGCGCCAGCAGCTTGGAGGCGGGACAGATCAATCAGTACTTC. Translated, it gives CASSLEAGQINQYF. The variable domain in full, with the rest retrieved from reference TRBV5-1 and TRBJ2-4, is KAGVTQTPRYLIKTRGQQVTLSCSPISGHRSVSWYQQTPGQGLQFLFEYFSETQRNKGNFPGRFSGRQFSNSRSEMNVSTLELGDSALYLCASSLEAGQINQYFGAGTRLSVL.

The gene calls are TRBV5-5 and TRBJ1-2; 7 positions agree with TRBD1. The junction had 13 bases not matched to a gene; V was cut back by 3 bases and J by 5 bases. The V gene's germline CDR1 is SGHKS and CDR2 YYEKEE (reference sequence). This CDR3 is 16 amino acids long. The chain's CDR3 is CASSSEPGQIFYGYTF. In nucleotides, the CDR3 is TGTGCCAGCAGCTCCGAGCCGGGACAGATCTTTTATGGCTACACCTTC.

There are a few counts of this clonotype. The V and J genes are TRBV7-2 and TRBJ2-2; D is perhaps TRBD2 (5 bases). CDR3 size: 15 residues. The germline V gene encodes CDR1 SGHTA and CDR2 FQGNSA. V shed 7 bases and J shed 7 bases, with 19 bases lying between them. CDR3 nucleotides: TGTGCCAGCACCCTTATGGACTCATGGGGCGGGGAGCTGTTTTTT. Translation: CASTLMDSWGGELFF. Full variable domain (remainder filled in from reference TRBV7-2 and TRBJ2-2): GAGVSQSPSNKVTEKGKDVELRCDPISGHTALYWYRQSLGQGLEFLIYFQGNSAPDKSGLPSDRFSAERTGGSVSTLTIQRTQQEDSAVYLCASTLMDSWGGELFFGEGSRLTVL.

The chain recombines TRBV2 with TRBJ1-3; D not certain. Germline CDR1 SNHLY, CDR2 FYNNEI. This CDR3 has 14 amino acids. V gave up 1 base and J gave up 1 base, with 5 bases separating them. The CDR3 loop is CASSEGQSGNTIYF. The CDR3, as DNA: TGTGCCAGCAGTGAAGGACAATCTGGAAACACCATATATTTT.

This clonotype was seen a few times. The chain combines TRBV28 with TRBJ1-1; the D is unclear. V was trimmed by 1 base and J by 4 bases, leaving 13 bases between them. CDR3 size: 15 residues. Germline-derived CDR1 and CDR2 are MDHEN and SYDVKM. This chain's CDR3 is CASSLLGPMVTEAFF. CDR3 in DNA: TGTGCCAGCAGTTTATTGGGCCCAATGGTCACTGAAGCTTTCTTT.

The J gene is TRBJ2-3, the V gene TRBV6-1, with a weak D call TRBD2 (7 bases). V was cut by 6 bases and J by 4 bases, with 17 bases left in between. This CDR3 is built from 15 residues. Per germline, CDR1 MNHNS and CDR2 SASEGT. For the CDR3, the DNA is TGTGCCAGCAGACCCCGGGGGGCGGGCTCAGATACGCAGTATTTT. Protein: CASRPRGAGSDTQYF.

This clonotype has just a few counts. The chain employs TRBV29-1 and TRBJ1-5; TRBD1 is a possible D gene (6 bases). CDR1 and CDR2 from the germline V gene are SQVTM and ANQGSEA. The CDR3 spans 13 residues. With 4 bases removed from V and 4 bases from J, the gap between germline ends came to 11 bases. The DNA of the CDR3 is TGCAGCGTTGTAGGGGACATAAATCAGCCCCAGCATTTT. Its protein is CSVVGDINQPQHF. Combining the CDR3 with reference TRBV29-1 and TRBJ1-5 gives the whole variable domain SAVISQKPSRDICQRGTSLTIQCQVDSQVTMMFWYRQQPGQSLTLIATANQGSEATYESGFVIDKFPISRPNLTFSTLTVSNMSPEDSSIYLCSVVGDINQPQHFGDGTRLSIL.